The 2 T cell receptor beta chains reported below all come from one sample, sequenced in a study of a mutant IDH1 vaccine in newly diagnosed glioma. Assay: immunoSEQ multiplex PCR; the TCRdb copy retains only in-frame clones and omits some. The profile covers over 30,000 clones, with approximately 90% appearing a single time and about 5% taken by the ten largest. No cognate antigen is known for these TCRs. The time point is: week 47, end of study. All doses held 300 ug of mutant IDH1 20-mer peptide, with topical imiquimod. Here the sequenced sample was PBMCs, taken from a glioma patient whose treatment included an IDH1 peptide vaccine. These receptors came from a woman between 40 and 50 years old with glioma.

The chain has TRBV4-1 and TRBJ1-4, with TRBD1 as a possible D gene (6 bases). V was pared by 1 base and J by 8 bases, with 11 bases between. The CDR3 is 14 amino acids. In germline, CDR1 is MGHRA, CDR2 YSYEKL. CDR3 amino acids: CASSQAGAGEKLFF. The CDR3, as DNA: TGCGCCAGCAGCCAAGCGGGGGCCGGGGAAAAACTGTTTTTT.

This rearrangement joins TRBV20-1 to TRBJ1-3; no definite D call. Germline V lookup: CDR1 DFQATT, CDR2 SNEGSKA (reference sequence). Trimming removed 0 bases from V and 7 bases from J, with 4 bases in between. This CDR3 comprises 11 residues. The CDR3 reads CSARDWNTIYF. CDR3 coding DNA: TGCAGTGCTAGAGATTGGAACACCATATATTTT.